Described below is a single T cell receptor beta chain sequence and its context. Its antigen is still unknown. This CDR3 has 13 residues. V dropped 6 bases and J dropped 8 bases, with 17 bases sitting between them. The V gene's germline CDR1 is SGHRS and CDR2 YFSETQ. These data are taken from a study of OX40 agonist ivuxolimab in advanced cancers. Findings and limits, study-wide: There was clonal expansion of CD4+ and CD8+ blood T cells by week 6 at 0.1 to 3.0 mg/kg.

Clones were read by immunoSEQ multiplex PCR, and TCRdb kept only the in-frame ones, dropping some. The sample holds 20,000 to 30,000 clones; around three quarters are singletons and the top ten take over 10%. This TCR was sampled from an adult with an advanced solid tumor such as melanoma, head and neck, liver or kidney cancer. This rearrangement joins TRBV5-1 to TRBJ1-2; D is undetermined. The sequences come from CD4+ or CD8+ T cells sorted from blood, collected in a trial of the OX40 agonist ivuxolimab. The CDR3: CASTWGGPDGYTF. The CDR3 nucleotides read TGCGCCAGCACCTGGGGAGGGCCCGACGGCTACACCTTC.